Listed here is a single T cell receptor (beta chain). Deletions cut 3 bases from V and 11 bases from J, with 8 bases between. There are 11 residues in the CDR3. From germline, CDR1 is SGHTA and CDR2 FQGNSA. Time point here: before trial treatment. The data derive from a study of low-dose radiotherapy and immunotherapy resistance in tumors. Study overall: Cohort 2 patients were irradiated with 1 Gy every two weeks, reaching 13 Gy over 26 weeks. Aspirin was taken orally at 300 mg daily by patients, and this continued for four cycles from cycle 1 day 1.

TRAV- and TRBV-specific primers were used for first-strand cDNA, which covered alpha and beta chains. PCR amplification of the TCRs was performed with Phusion for 20 PCR cycles, and it relied on a constant-region primer together with a V-primer adapter. TCRdb re-analysed the reads in MiXCR, keeping a single row per CDR3 protein. Of about 60,000 distinct CDR3 sequences in the sample, 20% to 25% are singletons; the top ten hold roughly 6%. The TCR comes from a male donor with prostate cancer. The specimen comprised PBMCs, sampled before treatment. The chain joins TRBV7-2 to TRBJ2-1; perhaps D is TRBD1 or TRBD2 (5 bases each). CDR3: CASSFGTQQFF. The DNA of the CDR3 is TGTGCCAGCAGCTTCGGGACCCAGCAGTTCTTC.